This T cell receptor (beta chain) was captured in a study of blood T cell repertoires in COVID-19. TCRdb's copy holds only in-frame clones and misses some; the assay was immunoSEQ multiplex PCR. The data hold 80,000 to 95,000 clones, with roughly 80% observed a single time. Trimming pared 5 bases from V and 10 bases from J, leaving 18 bases between. The CDR3 loop spans 14 amino acids. In germline, CDR1 is SGHTA, CDR2 FQGNSA. Input material: peripheral blood. The chain couples TRBV7-2 to TRBJ2-4; D is possibly TRBD2 (7 bases). The TCR comes from a man older than 75 with active or convalescent COVID-19. DNA of the CDR3: TGTGCCAGCAGCCGTGAGGGGGGGAGAGGGATTCAGTACTTC. As protein: CASSREGGRGIQYF.